This TCR beta chain comes out of a study of early T cells in non-severe SARS-CoV-2 infection. The CDR3 loop spans 12 amino acids. V gave up 5 bases and J gave up 10 bases, with 12 bases separating them. Per germline, CDR1 SGHTA and CDR2 FQGNSA. This clonotype showed up many times. TCRdb independently ran MiXCR on the 5' RACE reads; one entry per CDR3 protein. The sample records about 110,000 distinct CDR3 sequences, about 12% being singletons. The rearrangement joins TRBV7-2 to TRBJ2-1; D may correspond to TRBD1 or TRBD2 (5 bases each). Material for sequencing was whole blood. This clonotype was obtained from an adult who was a healthcare worker with PCR-confirmed SARS-CoV-2 infection or an uninfected control (not recorded which). DNA for the CDR3: TGTGCCAGCAGCCCATATGGGGGAGAGCAGTTCTTC. Translating it yields CASSPYGGEQFF.